These 27 T cell receptor beta chains share one sample of origin, sequenced in a study of T cell changes during pregnancy in multiple sclerosis (dated by TCRdb to between 2017 and 2020). Libraries were made using the immunoSEQ multiplex PCR assay. TCRdb retrieved this table from immuneACCESS and kept in-frame rearrangements only. Not all clones are present; in checked studies, unresolved V genes account for under half, and no reason is known for the remainder. Here the sample has about 80,000 clones; 89% occur a single time. The ten most abundant clones make up approximately 2% of the sample. The sequences come from peripheral blood, collected before pregnancy. The receptors stem from a female donor with multiple sclerosis, enrolled in a pregnancy study.

This clone came up once. J is TRBJ2-5 and V is TRBV7-9; unclear D gene. The CDR3 loop spans 14 amino acids. Trimming pared 6 bases from V and 5 bases from J, leaving 16 bases between. Germline V CDR1 and CDR2: SEHNR, FQNEAQ (reference sequence). CDR3 region: CASSHPGQKETQYF. The CDR3 nucleotides are TGTGCCAGCAGTCATCCGGGTCAAAAGGAGACCCAGTACTTC.

The chain couples TRBV4-3 to TRBJ1-2; D ambiguous. The CDR3 consists of 12 residues. Germline V gene data show CDR1 as LGHNA and CDR2 as YSLEER. V was shortened by 5 bases and J by 6 bases, with 10 bases between the two germline ends. The CDR3: CASSSQYDGYTF. Written as DNA, the CDR3 is TGCGCCAGCAGCTCACAGTATGATGGCTACACCTTC.

The chain employs TRBV2 and TRBJ1-1; TRBD1 is a possible D gene (6 bases). From germline, CDR1 is SNHLY and CDR2 FYNNEI. This CDR3 comprises 14 residues. V gave up 7 bases and J gave up 3 bases, with 15 bases separating them. CDR3 in DNA: TGTGCCAGCACGCAAGGGACACCGTACACTGAAGCTTTCTTT. This encodes CASTQGTPYTEAFF.

The CDR3 nucleotides are TGTGCCAGCAGTCTCCGGACAGCCACGGATACGCAGTATTTT. It specifies CASSLRTATDTQYF. V usage is TRBV27 and J usage is TRBJ2-3; TRBD1 is a possible D gene (6 bases). V was clipped by 5 bases and J by 6 bases, with 15 bases between them. Germline V lookup: CDR1 MNHEY, CDR2 SMNVEV (reference sequence). The CDR3 runs to 14 residues.

The sample holds one count of this clone. V and J are TRBV9 and TRBJ1-2; 7 nucleotides line up with TRBD1. Germline CDR1 SGDLS, CDR2 YYNGEE. The V and J ends lost 2 bases and 3 bases, in that order; junction bases with no gene match: 10. This CDR3 is 16 amino acids long. The CDR3 DNA reads as TGTGCCAGCAGCGTCGAATGGGACAGCTCCTACTATGGCTACACCTTC. It is translated as CASSVEWDSSYYGYTF.

CDR3 sequence (DNA): TGTGCCATTTCCGGGACAGGGGGCGATCAGCCCCAGCATTTT. It yields the protein CAISGTGGDQPQHF. The rearrangement links TRBV6-1 to TRBJ1-5; 12 nucleotides match TRBD1. This CDR3 spans 14 amino acids. V shed 10 bases, J shed 5 bases, and the junction held 6 bases outside the gene matches. Germline-derived CDR1 and CDR2 are MNHNS and SASEGT.

The chain carries TRBV11-3 and TRBJ1-6; the D gene is possibly TRBD1 (5 bases). V was pared by 2 bases and J by 12 bases, with 11 bases between. Germline V gene lookup returns CDR1 SGHNT and CDR2 YENEEA. The CDR3 is 13 amino acids. CDR3 in amino acids: CASSLMAGQPLHF. In nucleotides, the CDR3 is TGTGCCAGCAGCTTAATGGCAGGGCAACCCCTCCACTTT.

The gene calls are TRBV7-8 and TRBJ2-1; 7 bases fit TRBD2. In germline, CDR1 is SGHVS, CDR2 FQNEAQ. The CDR3 is 14 amino acids. J lost 4 bases, V lost 3 bases, and 3 bases had no gene match. CDR3: CASSFAGEYNEQFF. Written as DNA, the CDR3 is TGTGCCAGCAGCTTCGCGGGGGAGTACAATGAGCAGTTCTTC.

This sequence joins TRBV2 and TRBJ2-7; maybe TRBD2 (5 bases). The CDR3 spans 13 residues. Germline values: CDR1 SNHLY, CDR2 FYNNEI. The V end was cut by 7 bases, the J end by 0 bases, with 10 bases between. The CDR3 spells CASNDGVSYEQYF. DNA of the CDR3: TGTGCCAGCAATGACGGGGTCTCCTACGAGCAGTACTTC.

The CDR3 protein is CASSQLRGPGYSYNSPLHF. The CDR3 DNA reads as TGCGCCAGCAGCCAACTTAGGGGCCCCGGTTACTCCTATAATTCACCCCTCCACTTT. The V and J genes are TRBV4-1 and TRBJ1-6; a possible D gene is TRBD1 (5 bases). This CDR3 spans 19 amino acids. V was trimmed by 2 bases and J by 0 bases, leaving 17 bases between them. Germline values: CDR1 MGHRA, CDR2 YSYEKL.

This clone was detected once. V is TRBV28 and J is TRBJ1-5, with TRBD1 matching over 9 bases. This CDR3 is 15 amino acids long. Trimming removed 6 bases from V and 3 bases from J; junction bases left unmatched: 6. Germline V lookup: CDR1 MDHEN, CDR2 SYDVKM. The CDR3: CASSLTGGYNQPQHF. In DNA, the CDR3 is TGTGCCAGCAGCCTGACAGGGGGGTACAATCAGCCCCAGCATTTT.

V is TRBV18 and J is TRBJ1-2, with TRBD1 identical over 7 bases. Germline assignment: CDR1 KGHSH and CDR2 LQKENI. The CDR3 consists of 16 residues. With V trimmed by 3 bases and J by 6 bases, 13 bases remained unmatched. In DNA form, the CDR3 reads TGTGCCAGCTCACCTAAAGGTTACAGGGGCGGAGATGGCTACACCTTC. This encodes CASSPKGYRGGDGYTF.

The chain carries TRBV5-4 and TRBJ2-5; possible D gene TRBD2, 5 bases. CDR3 length: 15 amino acids. Germline V gives CDR1 SGHNT, CDR2 YYREEE (reference sequence). V dropped 0 bases and J dropped 5 bases, with 14 bases sitting between them. For the CDR3, the DNA is TGTGCCAGCAGCTTGGCGGGGTATGGTGACGAGACCCAGTACTTC. It specifies CASSLAGYGDETQYF.

This sequence joins TRBV28 and TRBJ2-7; D not resolved. Germline CDR1 is MDHEN and CDR2 is SYDVKM. The CDR3 runs 17 residues. V shed 11 bases and J shed 5 bases, with 31 bases lying between them. CDR3 sequence: CAAKTSAVRSPPNEQYF. CDR3 in DNA: TGTGCCGCAAAAACCAGCGCCGTTCGCAGCCCTCCTAACGAGCAGTACTTC.

The rearrangement joins TRBV23-1 to TRBJ1-1; D is perhaps TRBD1 (6 bases). TRBV23-1 is labeled an ORF, and its function is uncertain. V shed 8 bases and J shed 11 bases, with 27 bases lying between them. The CDR3 contains 15 residues. CDR3 bases: TGCGCCAGCCCCTTTCCCCCCCGGGGGGCTGAGGGCGCTTTCTTT. Protein sequence: CASPFPPRGAEGAFF.

The chain has TRBV5-1 and TRBJ1-3, with 7 bases lining up with TRBD1. Trimming cost V 4 bases and J 0 bases; bases outside gene matches: 10. Per germline, CDR1 SGHRS and CDR2 YFSETQ. The CDR3 covers 17 residues. The CDR3 DNA is TGCGCCAGCAGCATACATGGACAGGCTAGCTCTGGAAACACCATATATTTT. It yields the protein CASSIHGQASSGNTIYF. Combining the CDR3 with reference TRBV5-1 and TRBJ1-3 gives the whole variable domain KAGVTQTPRYLIKTRGQQVTLSCSPISGHRSVSWYQQTPGQGLQFLFEYFSETQRNKGNFPGRFSGRQFSNSRSEMNVSTLELGDSALYLCASSIHGQASSGNTIYFGEGSWLTVV.

The rearrangement uses TRBV6-1 and TRBJ2-5, with 10 bases aligning to TRBD2. J gave up 2 bases and V 4 bases, and 4 bases lay outside the gene matches. CDR3 length equals 15 residues. CDR1 MNHNS and CDR2 SASEGT come from the germline V gene. For the CDR3, the DNA is TGTGCCAGCAGTGTTACACTAGCGGGGCAAGAGACCCAGTACTTC. Translated, it gives CASSVTLAGQETQYF.

This clone has just a few counts. J is TRBJ2-3 and V is TRBV2; no reliable D call. This CDR3 has 12 residues. The germline V and J ends were trimmed by 6 bases and 4 bases, with 8 bases remaining between them. Per the germline V gene, CDR1 is SNHLY and CDR2 is FYNNEI. The CDR3 DNA sequence: TGTGCCAGCAGCAACTCGGCAGATACGCAGTATTTT. Encoded protein: CASSNSADTQYF.

The rearrangement uses TRBV10-3 and TRBJ2-3; 8 bases map to TRBD1. V trimming: 9 bases; J trimming: 4 bases; junction bases outside the gene matches: 6. CDR1 is ENHRY, CDR2 SYGVKD, per germline. CDR3 length equals 13 residues. The CDR3 protein is CAIWTGISDTQYF. CDR3 sequence (DNA): TGTGCCATTTGGACAGGGATATCAGATACGCAGTATTTT.

The chain combines TRBV4-3 with TRBJ1-2; 7 bases fit TRBD1. The J segment lost 3 bases and the V segment lost 4 bases, leaving 5 bases of the junction unmatched. CDR1 is LGHNA, CDR2 YSLEER, per germline. This CDR3 spans 14 amino acids. The CDR3, as DNA: TGCGCCAGCAGCCGCCTCACAGGGGACTATGGCTACACCTTC. This encodes CASSRLTGDYGYTF.

The J gene is TRBJ1-3, the V gene TRBV7-9; D is perhaps TRBD1 (6 bases). CDR1 SEHNR and CDR2 FQNEAQ come from the germline V gene (reference sequence). Between the trimmed V and J ends, which lost 3 bases and 3 bases, there was a span of 18 bases. This CDR3 has 17 amino acids. CDR3: CASSFLGQSVIGNTIYF. For the CDR3, the DNA is TGTGCCAGCAGCTTTTTAGGACAGTCCGTGATTGGAAACACCATATATTTT.

J is TRBJ1-4 and V is TRBV19; D may be TRBD1 (6 bases). The CDR3 has 16 amino acids. Germline V gene sequence: CDR1 LNHDA, CDR2 SQIVND (reference sequence). The CDR3 loop is CAAAQGPSATNEKLFF. The CDR3 nucleotides read TGTGCTGCGGCACAGGGACCTTCGGCGACTAATGAAAAACTGTTTTTT. The full variable domain, completed using reference TRBV19 and TRBJ1-4, is DGGITQSPKYLFRKEGQNVTLSCEQNLNHDAMYWYRQDPGQGLRLIYYSQIVNDFQKGDIAEGYSVSREKKESFPLTVTSAQKNPTAFYLCAAAQGPSATNEKLFFGSGTQLSVL.

The V and J genes are TRBV15 and TRBJ1-5; no clear D. Germline V gene sequence: CDR1 LNHNV, CDR2 YYDKDF (reference sequence). The CDR3 extends over 15 amino acids. The V and J ends lost 2 bases and 3 bases respectively, with 11 bases between them. The CDR3 DNA is TGTGCCACCAGCAGACGCGGGCCTCACAATCAGCCCCAGCATTTT. The encoded protein is CATSRRGPHNQPQHF.

The gene calls are TRBV10-3 and TRBJ2-3; D ambiguous. The V gene lost 2 bases and the J gene lost 5 bases, with 14 bases spanning the gap. Per the germline V gene, CDR1 is ENHRY and CDR2 is SYGVKD. The CDR3 is 15 amino acids. CDR3 in amino acids: CAISEAASEGDTQYF. The CDR3 region has the DNA TGTGCCATCAGTGAGGCGGCCTCTGAAGGAGATACGCAGTATTTT.

This clone has only one observation. The V call is TRBV9, the J call TRBJ1-2; 8 bases map to TRBD1. The CDR3 sequence is 15 residues long. The germline gives CDR1 SGDLS, CDR2 YYNGEE. V lost 1 base to trimming and J lost 6 bases; unmatched junction nucleotides: 8. For the CDR3, the DNA is TGTGCCAGCAGCGTAAGCTTCAGGGGGCTTGATGGCTACACCTTC. This encodes CASSVSFRGLDGYTF.

A few counts support this clone. V gene TRBV27 combines with J gene TRBJ1-6, with D possibly matching TRBD1 (6 bases). V was clipped by 3 bases and J by 3 bases, with 9 bases between them. The CDR3 extends over 15 amino acids. The germline gives CDR1 MNHEY, CDR2 SMNVEV (reference sequence). The CDR3 reads CASSFLQGYNSPLHF. The DNA for the CDR3 is TGTGCCAGCAGTTTCCTACAGGGCTATAATTCACCCCTCCACTTT.

This clone was found many times. This chain links TRBV12-5 with TRBJ1-2; D might be TRBD1 (6 bases). Trimming shortened V by 1 base and J by 8 bases, and 14 bases separated the two germline ends. Germline values: CDR1 LGHNT, CDR2 FRNRAP. The CDR3 has 14 amino acids. The CDR3 bases are TGTGCTAGTGGTTTGGGCCTAACAGGGCGAGGCTACACCTTC. Residues: CASGLGLTGRGYTF.